The next 21 T cell receptor beta chains were all read from a single sample in a study of molecular identifiers for immune sequencing clone quantification. One entry per CDR3 protein, called by TCRdb with MiXCR from the PCR reads. The table records hundreds of thousands of distinct CDR3 sequences, roughly 21% of them present only once. The sample comprised naive CD8+ T cells from blood, with Jurkat cell RNA spiked in. Indicated subset: FACS-sorted CD8+CD4-CCR7+CD45RA+ naive T cells. The origin of the receptors is a human donor in good health. Some libraries in this study had Jurkat cell RNA spiked in.

This clonotype has ten or more counts. The rearrangement links TRBV5-1 to TRBJ2-3, with 8 bases aligning to TRBD2. There are 14 residues in the CDR3. V lost 6 bases to trimming and J lost 5 bases; unmatched junction nucleotides: 8. Germline lookup yields CDR1 SGHRS and CDR2 YFSETQ. The CDR3 nucleotides read TGCGCCAGCACCCTGGGCGGGAGGAGAGATACGCAGTATTTT. The encoded protein is CASTLGGRRDTQYF.

Ten or more counts support this clonotype. The chain employs TRBV19 and TRBJ2-4, with D possibly being TRBD1 (6 bases). The CDR3 extends over 16 amino acids. The V end was cut by 1 base, the J end by 2 bases, with 12 bases between. The germline CDR1 and CDR2 sequences are LNHDA and SQIVND (reference sequence). In DNA form, the CDR3 reads TGTGCCAGTAGTATAGCTGGGGGCAACACCAAAAACATTCAGTACTTC. Its protein product is CASSIAGGNTKNIQYF.

This clonotype showed up many times. The V gene is TRBV28, the J gene TRBJ1-5; tentative D call: TRBD1 (5 bases). This CDR3 is built from 15 residues. Trimming removed 8 bases at V and 5 bases at J, with 19 bases between. CDR1 MDHEN and CDR2 SYDVKM come from the germline V gene. CDR3 sequence: CASGTIQGLDQPQHF. CDR3 nucleotides: TGTGCCAGCGGAACTATCCAGGGTTTAGATCAGCCCCAGCATTTT.

This clonotype was recorded at least ten times. The rearrangement joins TRBV9 to TRBJ1-1, with D possibly matching TRBD1 (5 bases). The CDR3 loop spans 18 amino acids. Germline loops: CDR1 SGDLS, CDR2 YYNGEE. Trimming left V 4 bases short and J 6 bases short, with 28 bases between. Here the CDR3 DNA reads TGTGCCAGCAGCCCTAGGATTGGGACGTCCCCAAGGGGCCCTGAAGCTTTCTTT. Its protein is CASSPRIGTSPRGPEAFF.

Ten or more counts support this clonotype. The gene calls are TRBV11-2 and TRBJ2-3, with D unclear. Trimming removed 2 bases from V and 5 bases from J, with 5 bases in between. This CDR3 is 12 amino acids long. The V gene's germline CDR1 is SGHAT and CDR2 FQNNGV. The CDR3 nucleotides read TGTGCCAGCAGCTTATTCCAAGATACGCAGTATTTT. As protein: CASSLFQDTQYF.

This CDR3 is CASMGETGYGYTF. In nucleotides, the CDR3 is TGTGCCAGCATGGGGGAGACAGGCTATGGCTACACCTTC. The V call is TRBV27, the J call TRBJ1-2, with D possibly being TRBD1 (6 bases). The CDR3 has 13 residues. V lost 7 bases and J 4 bases, leaving 13 bases between the germline ends. Looked up from germline, CDR1 is MNHEY and CDR2 is SMNVEV (reference sequence).

This clonotype was picked up many times. Here the CDR3 reads CASSVEASGRNEQYF. CDR3 DNA sequence: TGTGCCAGCAGCGTCGAGGCTAGCGGGAGGAACGAGCAGTACTTC. The rearrangement uses TRBV14 and TRBJ2-7; 11 nucleotides line up with TRBD2. J lost 5 bases, V lost 5 bases, and 8 bases had no gene match. This CDR3 contains 15 residues. CDR1 SGHDN and CDR2 FVKESK come from the germline V gene.

This clonotype was seen many times. V gene TRBV29-1 combines with J gene TRBJ2-2; weak D call: TRBD1 (6 bases). Germline values: CDR1 SQVTM, CDR2 ANQGSEA. This CDR3 comprises 13 residues. V was trimmed by 6 bases and J by 4 bases, leaving 12 bases between them. The CDR3 sequence is CSVWTAPTGELFF. Here the CDR3 DNA reads TGCAGCGTATGGACAGCGCCCACCGGGGAGCTGTTTTTT.

The chain is built from TRBV9 and TRBJ1-3; 11 bases align to TRBD1. Trimming removed 2 bases from V and 2 bases from J; junction bases left unmatched: 6. The germline V gene encodes CDR1 SGDLS and CDR2 YYNGEE. This CDR3 spans 17 amino acids. This CDR3 reads CASSVLGQGAPGNTIYF. The CDR3 nucleotides read TGTGCCAGCAGCGTCCTCGGACAGGGGGCCCCTGGAAACACCATATATTTT.

With regard to this clonotype: A much larger clone lies a single base off, so this may be a read error. The chain is built from TRBV20-1 and TRBJ2-7; D is perhaps TRBD1 or TRBD2 (5 bases each). CDR1 and CDR2 from the germline V gene are DFQATT and SNEGSKA (reference sequence). V dropped 6 bases and J dropped 5 bases, with 20 bases sitting between them. The CDR3 is made up of 14 amino acids. CDR3 amino acids: CSASGAEFSHEQYF. The CDR3 DNA follows: TGCAGTGCGTCCGGGGCAGAATTTTCCCACGAGCAGTACTTC.

This clonotype appeared many times. The chain employs TRBV5-1 and TRBJ1-5; 7 bases fit TRBD1. CDR1 is SGHRS and CDR2 is YFSETQ in the germline V gene. V shed 3 bases and J 4 bases; nucleotides not matched to a gene: 7. CDR3 length: 15 amino acids. The CDR3 protein is CASSWSGQPNQPQHF. The DNA for the CDR3 is TGCGCCAGCAGCTGGTCGGGACAGCCAAATCAGCCCCAGCATTTT. Based on the CDR3 plus reference TRBV5-1 and TRBJ1-5, the full variable domain is KAGVTQTPRYLIKTRGQQVTLSCSPISGHRSVSWYQQTPGQGLQFLFEYFSETQRNKGNFPGRFSGRQFSNSRSEMNVSTLELGDSALYLCASSWSGQPNQPQHFGDGTRLSIL.

The sample holds a few counts of this clonotype. The V call is TRBV19, the J call TRBJ2-1; D is unclear. Deletions cut 1 base from V and 1 base from J, with 8 bases between. Looked up from germline, CDR1 is LNHDA and CDR2 is SQIVND (reference sequence). The CDR3 length is 15 residues. DNA for the CDR3: TGTGCCAGTAGTATAGGGGCGGAATCCTACAATGAGCAGTTCTTC. Its protein is CASSIGAESYNEQFF.

This clonotype was observed at least ten times. The rearrangement uses TRBV29-1 and TRBJ2-7; D is ambiguous. V was cut by 6 bases and J by 3 bases, with 15 bases left in between. Germline lookup yields CDR1 SQVTM and CDR2 ANQGSEA. The CDR3 is made up of 13 amino acids. The CDR3 loop reads CSVETSENYEQYF. For the CDR3, the DNA is TGCAGCGTGGAAACTTCTGAGAACTACGAGCAGTACTTC.

This clonotype appeared many times. J is TRBJ2-7 and V is TRBV20-1, with unresolved D. Germline CDR1 reads DFQATT; CDR2 reads SNEGSKA (reference sequence). V was trimmed by 3 bases and J by 1 base, leaving 10 bases between them. The CDR3 has 13 residues. CDR3 protein: CSASSAASYEQYF. The DNA of the CDR3 is TGCAGTGCTAGTTCGGCAGCATCCTACGAGCAGTACTTC.

Points on this clonotype: Since a much larger clone is just one base distant, this may be a read error. This rearrangement joins TRBV13 to TRBJ2-3; no reliable D call. There are 11 residues in the CDR3. Germline loops: CDR1 PRHDT, CDR2 FYEKMQ (reference sequence). V lost 8 bases and J lost 4, with 7 bases in between. For the CDR3, the DNA is TGTGCCAGCCGTTACTCAGATACGCAGTATTTT. The encoded protein is CASRYSDTQYF.

This clonotype was picked up a small number of times. The V gene is TRBV7-9, the J gene TRBJ2-3, with D perhaps matching TRBD1 or TRBD2 (6 bases each). The CDR3 runs 17 residues. The germline V gene has CDR1 SEHNR and CDR2 FQNEAQ (reference sequence). Trimming stripped 4 bases from V and 5 bases from J, with 22 bases between. For the CDR3, the DNA is TGTGCCAGCAGCTACGAGGAGGGGGAGCTATCGGGAGATACGCAGTATTTT. Protein sequence: CASSYEEGELSGDTQYF.

This clonotype was seen a single time. The gene calls are TRBV27 and TRBJ2-2; the D is unclear. CDR3 length equals 13 residues. Germline CDR1 reads MNHEY; CDR2 reads SMNVEV (reference sequence). With 5 bases removed from V and 0 bases from J, the gap between germline ends came to 4 bases. The CDR3 region has the DNA TGTGCCAGCAGTATTCCGAACACCGGGGAGCTGTTTTTT. Its translation: CASSIPNTGELFF.

This clonotype was detected only a few times. The chain is built from TRBV7-9 and TRBJ2-1, with D uncertain. This CDR3 has 16 amino acids. Trimming removed 5 bases at V and 0 bases at J, with 14 bases between. CDR1 SEHNR and CDR2 FQNEAQ come from the germline V gene (reference sequence). CDR3 DNA sequence: TGTGCCAGCAGCCCCAATTCACCGAACTCCTACAATGAGCAGTTCTTC. This codes for CASSPNSPNSYNEQFF.

This rearrangement joins TRBV6-2 or TRBV6-3 to TRBJ2-7; D is unclear. CDR3 size: 12 residues. Germline assignment: CDR1 MNHEY and CDR2 SVGEGT. V gave up 3 bases and J gave up 6 bases, with 9 bases separating them. The CDR3 DNA sequence: TGTGCCAGCAGTTATCAGGCGACCGAGCAGTACTTC. It yields the protein CASSYQATEQYF.

A few counts support this clonotype. The chain carries TRBV25-1 and TRBJ2-2; 10 positions agree with TRBD1. Germline loops: CDR1 MGHDK, CDR2 SYGVNS. The junction had 2 bases not matched to a gene; V was cut back by 2 bases and J by 5 bases. CDR3 length equals 15 residues. This CDR3 is CASSEGQGDTGELFF. For the CDR3, the DNA is TGTGCCAGCAGTGAAGGACAGGGGGATACCGGGGAGCTGTTTTTT.

To note about this clonotype: A much bigger clone sits one base away, suggesting this may be a read error. The chain links TRBV6-1 to TRBJ1-1; 10 bases line up with TRBD1. V was pared by 6 bases and J by 3 bases, with 16 bases of the junction left unmatched. The CDR3 spans 18 residues. From germline, CDR1 is MNHNS and CDR2 SASEGT. The CDR3 protein is CASRGRQTGGAGYTEAFF. The CDR3 DNA reads as TGTGCCAGCAGAGGACGCCAGACAGGGGGCGCGGGGTACACTGAAGCTTTCTTT.